This passage covers 26 T cell receptor beta chains from one sample sequenced in a study of cytomegalovirus exposure and HLA in healthy donors. Primers: 60 Vbeta forward and 13 Jbeta reverse. Profiling relied on immunoSEQ multiplex PCR, and the TCRdb table lists in-frame clones only, not all of them. The repertoire consists of 200,000 to 250,000 clones, with 75% to 85% occurring once and the leading ten covering approximately 2.6%. Material: PBMCs. These receptors originate from a woman aged 60 to 75 in good health and CMV-seropositive.

The chain joins TRBV29-1 to TRBJ2-5, with 9 positions matching TRBD2. V was pared by 1 base and J by 4 bases, with 7 bases of the junction left unmatched. CDR1 and CDR2 (germline): SQVTM, ANQGSEA. This CDR3 is 15 amino acids long. The CDR3 DNA sequence: TGCAGCGTTGAAGGTGGTAGCGGGAGTCCAGAGACCCAGTACTTC. This sequence encodes CSVEGGSGSPETQYF.

The chain is built from TRBV19 and TRBJ2-7, with 12 bases fitting TRBD2. Germline V CDR1 and CDR2: LNHDA, SQIVND (reference sequence). This CDR3 is built from 15 residues. The ends lost 6 bases at V and 2 bases at J; junction bases unmatched: 5. Here the CDR3 DNA reads TGTGCCAGTAGCAGGACTAGCGGGGTTACCTACGAGCAGTACTTC. As protein: CASSRTSGVTYEQYF. Filled out from reference TRBV19 and TRBJ2-7, the complete variable domain reads DGGITQSPKYLFRKEGQNVTLSCEQNLNHDAMYWYRQDPGQGLRLIYYSQIVNDFQKGDIAEGYSVSREKKESFPLTVTSAQKNPTAFYLCASSRTSGVTYEQYFGPGTRLTVT.

This rearrangement joins TRBV4-1 to TRBJ1-4; D is perhaps TRBD1 (6 bases). CDR3 length equals 16 residues. V was trimmed by 3 bases and J by 3 bases, leaving 14 bases between them. Per the germline V gene, CDR1 is MGHRA and CDR2 is YSYEKL. This CDR3 reads CASSQARQAPNEKLFF. The DNA of the CDR3 is TGCGCCAGCAGCCAGGCCCGACAGGCCCCTAATGAAAAACTGTTTTTT.

The CDR3 DNA reads as TGTGCTAGTGGTTTGGGGGGACAGACAAGGGGCTACACCTTC. Its protein product is CASGLGGQTRGYTF. The rearrangement uses TRBV12-5 and TRBJ1-2; TRBD1 agrees at 7 bases. V gave up 1 base and J gave up 8 bases; unmatched junction bases: 7. Germline-derived CDR1 and CDR2 are LGHNT and FRNRAP. The CDR3 loop spans 14 amino acids.

With regard to this clone: One junction end disagrees with the germline gene, perhaps due to a read error. In DNA, the CDR3 is TGCGCCAGCAGCTTGTGGGGGAAGAGGCAGGGGAACCCTGAAGCTTTCTTT. Encoded protein: CASSLWGKRQGNPEAFF. The V gene is TRBV5-1, the J gene TRBJ1-1; the D gene is possibly TRBD1 (6 bases). The CDR3 is made up of 17 amino acids. CDR1 and CDR2 from the germline V gene are SGHRS and YFSETQ.

V and J are TRBV2 and TRBJ2-6; D remains ambiguous. Per the germline V gene, CDR1 is SNHLY and CDR2 is FYNNEI. V was cut by 6 bases and J by 0 bases, with 6 bases left in between. This CDR3 is built from 14 residues. This chain's CDR3 is CASREHSGANVLTF. The CDR3 DNA is TGTGCCAGCAGGGAGCACTCTGGGGCCAACGTCCTGACTTTC.

The CDR3 DNA reads as TGTGCCAGCAGCACCGGGACGGGGGGGAACCTCTACGAGCAGTACTTC. Its translation is CASSTGTGGNLYEQYF. This chain uses TRBV5-4 with TRBJ2-7; the match to TRBD2 covers 8 bases. CDR3 size: 16 residues. CDR1 and CDR2 (germline): SGHNT, YYREEE (reference sequence). Trimming cost V 4 bases and J 3 bases; bases outside gene matches: 12.

The chain couples TRBV11-2 to TRBJ2-7; perhaps TRBD1 as D (6 bases). Germline V CDR1 and CDR2: SGHAT, FQNNGV. Trimming left V 4 bases short and J 5 bases short, with 21 bases between. The CDR3 has 16 amino acids. Here the CDR3 reads CASSSIQGHVGHEQYF. CDR3 in DNA: TGTGCCAGCAGCTCGATCCAGGGACATGTTGGCCACGAGCAGTACTTC.

This clone is a singleton in its sample. V usage is TRBV27 and J usage is TRBJ1-4, with D perhaps matching TRBD1 (6 bases). The CDR3 length is 16 residues. The V gene's germline CDR1 is MNHEY and CDR2 SMNVEV (reference sequence). The V and J ends lost 5 bases and 8 bases respectively, with 21 bases between them. DNA of the CDR3: TGTGCCAGCAGTCTTACACGGCAGGGTGGGGGCGAAAAACTGTTTTTT. Residues: CASSLTRQGGGEKLFF.

The chain recombines TRBV6-5 with TRBJ2-2; D remains ambiguous. From germline, CDR1 is MNHEY and CDR2 SVGAGI. The CDR3 consists of 13 residues. V shed 6 bases and J shed 4 bases, with 9 bases lying between them. The CDR3 region has the DNA TGTGCCAGCAGCCCGAGGCGCACCGGGGAGCTGTTTTTT. It yields the protein CASSPRRTGELFF.

This sequence joins TRBV30 and TRBJ1-6, with D possibly being TRBD1 (5 bases). In germline, CDR1 is GTSNPN, CDR2 SVGIG (reference sequence). Trimming took off 0 bases at V and 6 bases at J, with 15 bases between the two ends. This CDR3 spans 16 amino acids. DNA of the CDR3: TGTGCCTGGAGTGTATTTCGCCGGGGGAGTAATTCACCCCTCCACTTT. Translation gives CAWSVFRRGSNSPLHF.

A few counts support this clone. The chain uses TRBV5-1 and TRBJ1-2; D unresolved. This CDR3 is built from 13 residues. The V end was cut by 5 bases, the J end by 6 bases, with 14 bases between. Germline V lookup: CDR1 SGHRS, CDR2 YFSETQ. The CDR3 DNA reads as TGCGCCAGCAGATTTGGACTTCCCGATGGCTACACCTTC. Encoded protein: CASRFGLPDGYTF.

V and J are TRBV7-9 and TRBJ2-1; a weak D match, TRBD2 (6 bases). The V gene's germline CDR1 is SEHNR and CDR2 FQNEAQ (reference sequence). Between the trimmed V and J ends, which lost 1 base and 2 bases, there was a span of 12 bases. This CDR3 has 16 amino acids. CDR3 DNA sequence: TGTGCCAGCAGCTTAGGTGCGACGGGAGCCTACAATGAGCAGTTCTTC. It yields the protein CASSLGATGAYNEQFF.

V and J are TRBV2 and TRBJ1-6; no clear D. Per germline, CDR1 SNHLY and CDR2 FYNNEI. V was clipped by 4 bases and J by 10 bases, with 14 bases between them. CDR3 length: 14 residues. The CDR3 is CASSASWENSPLHF. Written as DNA, the CDR3 is TGTGCCAGCAGTGCTAGTTGGGAGAACTCACCCCTCCACTTT.

The rearrangement uses TRBV19 and TRBJ2-7, with 8 positions matching TRBD2. Trimming removed 4 bases from V and 4 bases from J; junction bases left unmatched: 9. The germline gives CDR1 LNHDA, CDR2 SQIVND (reference sequence). The CDR3 covers 15 residues. CDR3 amino acids: CASSRGRGGKYEQYF. DNA of the CDR3: TGTGCCAGTAGTAGGGGGCGCGGGGGGAAGTACGAGCAGTACTTC.

The CDR3 is CASSAGTGSSGELFF. DNA for the CDR3: TGTGCCAGCTCGGCCGGGACAGGGTCTTCCGGGGAGCTGTTTTTT. The chain links TRBV18 to TRBJ2-2; 9 bases are shared with TRBD1. Germline-derived CDR1 and CDR2 are KGHSH and LQKENI. This CDR3 comprises 15 residues. J gave up 6 bases and V 6 bases, and 8 bases lay outside the gene matches.

This clone was counted at least ten times. The chain employs TRBV5-4 and TRBJ1-1; 12 positions match TRBD1. The CDR3 spans 15 residues. Trimming removed 2 bases from V and 11 bases from J; junction bases left unmatched: 10. Germline CDR1 and CDR2: SGHNT and YYREEE (reference sequence). CDR3 residues: CASSLPGQGARVAFF. CDR3 sequence (DNA): TGTGCCAGCAGCTTACCGGGACAGGGGGCCAGAGTGGCTTTCTTT.

V gene TRBV5-1 combines with J gene TRBJ2-1; D is perhaps TRBD1 (6 bases). Germline-derived CDR1 and CDR2 are SGHRS and YFSETQ. This CDR3 contains 14 residues. The V end lost 4 bases, the J end lost 4 bases, and 12 bases lay between the germline ends. The CDR3 nucleotides read TGCGCCAGCAGCAAAAACAGGGAGTACAATGAGCAGTTCTTC. Protein: CASSKNREYNEQFF. The variable domain in full, with the rest retrieved from reference TRBV5-1 and TRBJ2-1, is KAGVTQTPRYLIKTRGQQVTLSCSPISGHRSVSWYQQTPGQGLQFLFEYFSETQRNKGNFPGRFSGRQFSNSRSEMNVSTLELGDSALYLCASSKNREYNEQFFGPGTRLTVL.

The sample holds a few counts of this clone. This chain links TRBV7-2 with TRBJ2-2; TRBD1 matches 7 bases. Trimming at V came to 5 bases and at J to 4 bases, leaving 7 bases not matched to a gene. From germline, CDR1 is SGHTA and CDR2 FQGNSA. This CDR3 region has 15 residues. DNA of the CDR3: TGTGCCAGCAGCAGCTACAGGGGTGGCACCGGGGAGCTGTTTTTT. Its protein product is CASSSYRGGTGELFF.

The chain couples TRBV20-1 to TRBJ2-2; D may be TRBD2 (5 bases). Germline V gene sequence: CDR1 DFQATT, CDR2 SNEGSKA (reference sequence). The CDR3 has 11 residues. Deletions cut 6 bases from V and 8 bases from J, with 10 bases between. The CDR3 region is CSALRTGELFF. CDR3 nucleotides: TGCAGTGCCCTAAGGACTGGGGAGCTGTTTTTT.

The rearrangement links TRBV19 to TRBJ2-7; perhaps TRBD2 as D (6 bases). Trimming shortened V by 6 bases and J by 2 bases, and 20 bases separated the two germline ends. The CDR3 covers 16 residues. The V gene's germline CDR1 is LNHDA and CDR2 SQIVND (reference sequence). CDR3: CASSTPGGKTPYEQYF. The DNA of the CDR3 is TGTGCCAGTAGCACGCCAGGAGGGAAGACCCCCTACGAGCAGTACTTC.

This clone was counted a few times. The V call is TRBV4-2, the J call TRBJ2-3; D is uncertain. This CDR3 is built from 14 residues. The germline V and J ends were trimmed by 6 bases and 2 bases, with 12 bases remaining between them. Germline CDR1 reads LGHNA; CDR2 reads YNFKEQ. CDR3 sequence (DNA): TGTGCCAGCAGAGGTCAGGTCACCACAGATACGCAGTATTTT. The encoded protein is CASRGQVTTDTQYF.

This rearrangement joins TRBV2 to TRBJ2-2; TRBD2 aligns across 11 bases. The V gene end was trimmed by 11 bases and the J gene end by 7 bases; junction bases not matched to a gene: 12. The CDR3 runs 15 residues. Germline values: CDR1 SNHLY, CDR2 FYNNEI. CDR3 sequence reads: CAGASNSGRVGELFF. The CDR3 region has the DNA TGTGCCGGAGCTTCTAATAGCGGGAGGGTCGGGGAGCTGTTTTTT.

This chain connects TRBV5-1 to TRBJ2-5; 7 nucleotides agree with TRBD1. Germline CDR1 and CDR2: SGHRS and YFSETQ. Trimming cost V 6 bases and J 4 bases; bases outside gene matches: 6. The CDR3 loop spans 13 amino acids. The CDR3 sequence is CASNEGARETQYF. The CDR3 DNA reads as TGCGCCAGCAACGAGGGGGCGCGAGAGACCCAGTACTTC.

This clone was observed a few times. V usage is TRBV4-1 and J usage is TRBJ2-3; tentative D call: TRBD2 (7 bases). V was clipped by 0 bases and J by 10 bases, with 17 bases between them. CDR3 length: 15 residues. Germline V gene data show CDR1 as MGHRA and CDR2 as YSYEKL. CDR3 sequence reads: CASSQDAGATLSQYF. Written as DNA, the CDR3 is TGCGCCAGCAGCCAAGATGCGGGGGCGACCTTATCGCAGTATTTT.

The rearrangement uses TRBV9 and TRBJ2-5; no reliable D call. This CDR3 spans 13 amino acids. Germline V lookup: CDR1 SGDLS, CDR2 YYNGEE. Trimming removed 4 bases from V and 1 base from J, with 8 bases in between. Here the CDR3 DNA reads TGTGCCAGCAGCCCATCCCCCCAAGAGACCCAGTACTTC. This gives the protein CASSPSPQETQYF.